A single sample gave rise to the 9 T cell receptor beta chains below, sequenced in a study of radiation and T cells in renal cell carcinoma. The time point denotes: blood 2 weeks post-SBRT. Indicated treatment: 15 Gy SBRT to primary tumor, nephrectomy 4 weeks later. Clones were sequenced by immunoSEQ multiplex PCR, and TCRdb holds only the in-frame ones, with some missing. The data contain 150,000 or so clones, roughly 87% of them singletons. This material consisted of blood, taken from a patient whose treatment included radiotherapy and nephrectomy. These receptors all come from a woman aged 45-59 years with renal cell carcinoma.

The chain has TRBV7-6 and TRBJ2-3; 10 nucleotides agree with TRBD1. The length of the CDR3 is 16 residues. Germline CDR1 and CDR2: SGHVS and FNYEAQ. Germline trimming cut 5 bases from V and 4 bases from J; bases unmatched to any gene: 9. Written as DNA, the CDR3 is TGTGCCAGCAGCCCGAGGGACAGGGGCAGATCAGATACGCAGTATTTT. Protein sequence: CASSPRDRGRSDTQYF.

This clone has only one observation. The chain combines TRBV1 with TRBJ2-5; the table's D call, TRBD2, was not checked against the DNA. TRBV1 is tagged as a pseudogene. The CDR3 contains 17 residues. CDR3 sequence: CTSSPGTSGGPQETQYF. The CDR3 DNA sequence: TGCACCAGCAGCCCGGGGACTAGCGGGGGGCCCCAAGAGACCCAGTACTTC.

The chain recombines TRBV2 with TRBJ1-1, with no clear D. Germline V gene sequence: CDR1 SNHLY, CDR2 FYNNEI. The CDR3 sequence is 15 residues long. The ends were cut back, 0 bases at V and 6 bases at J, with 14 bases in the middle. The CDR3 region has the DNA TGTGCCAGCAGTGAAGCGCTTCTCAGTTTATCTGAAGCTTTCTTT. Protein product: CASSEALLSLSEAFF.

The rearrangement uses TRBV5-8 and TRBJ1-1; 7 nucleotides agree with TRBD1. Germline V lookup: CDR1 SGHTS, CDR2 YDEGEE. Trimming removed 4 bases from V and 1 base from J; junction bases left unmatched: 4. This CDR3 is 14 amino acids long. CDR3 sequence reads: CASSRDRANTEAFF. CDR3 sequence (DNA): TGTGCCAGCAGCCGGGACAGAGCGAACACTGAAGCTTTCTTT.

There are a few counts of this clone. The chain uses TRBV30 and TRBJ1-5; D not certain. Germline assignment: CDR1 GTSNPN and CDR2 SVGIG (reference sequence). The length of the CDR3 is 14 residues. Trimming removed 2 bases from V and 0 bases from J, with 8 bases in between. The CDR3 sequence: CAWSIAYSNQPQHF. CDR3 DNA sequence: TGTGCCTGGAGTATAGCGTATAGCAATCAGCCCCAGCATTTT.

V gene TRBV30 combines with J gene TRBJ2-7, with 9 bases aligning to TRBD1. From germline, CDR1 is GTSNPN and CDR2 SVGIG (reference sequence). The CDR3 spans 13 residues. V was clipped by 1 base and J by 7 bases; unmatched bases: 5. The CDR3 sequence is CAWSAQGADEQYF. In DNA form, the CDR3 reads TGTGCCTGGAGTGCACAGGGGGCTGATGAGCAGTACTTC.

The DNA for the CDR3 is TGCGCCAGCAGCCCGTACCTACTCACAGATACGCAGTATTTT. Amino acid sequence: CASSPYLLTDTQYF. The genes are TRBV5-1 and TRBJ2-3, with D uncertain. Germline loops: CDR1 SGHRS, CDR2 YFSETQ. The V end lost 4 bases, the J end lost 2 bases, and 11 bases lay between the germline ends. The CDR3 sequence is 14 residues long.

The chain is built from TRBV18 and TRBJ2-5, with TRBD2 matching over 9 bases. Germline values: CDR1 KGHSH, CDR2 LQKENI. The trim removed 3 bases at V and 7 bases at J, leaving 15 bases unmatched. The CDR3 consists of 17 residues. This chain's CDR3 is CASSPEISGGLQLTQYF. CDR3 sequence (DNA): TGTGCCAGCTCACCGGAGATTAGCGGGGGATTACAATTGACCCAGTACTTC.

The chain recombines TRBV7-9 with TRBJ1-1; D ambiguous. V was trimmed by 4 bases and J by 7 bases, leaving 22 bases between them. Germline CDR1 SEHNR, CDR2 FQNEAQ (reference sequence). The CDR3 covers 16 residues. CDR3 region: CASSSGRDRKEVEAFF. The CDR3 coding sequence is TGTGCCAGCAGCTCAGGCCGGGATCGGAAAGAAGTTGAAGCTTTCTTT.